The next 8 T cell receptor beta chains were all read from a single sample in a study of human T cells and chemical hapten exposure (dated by TCRdb to the early 2020s). The library was built by means of RACE. The data were produced on a NextSeq 500. TCRdb's own reprocessing of the public reads used fastp at Q25 and MiXCR and kept productive beta chains. Each entry merges the rows of one CDR3 protein and shows their most common DNA and genes. This sample gives 34,000 or so distinct CDR3 sequences in total; approximately 10% of them show up just once. 25% to 30% of the sample is taken by the ten largest. Read against the paper, the sample's time point label means: pre-sensitization, week 0. The meaning of the sample's treatment or condition label: therapeutic diphenylcyclopropenone sensitization with weekly scalp DPC. Total RNA was isolated from unfractionated whole blood collected in Tempus Blood RNA tubes.

Specimen: whole blood, collected in connection with sensitization to the hapten diphenylcyclopropenone (DPC). The receptors here all came from a man aged 50 to 59 with alopecia areata. Some clones in this sample may be carry-over from other donors' samples.

The chain joins TRBV9 to TRBJ2-1; 8 nucleotides line up with TRBD2. Germline V lookup: CDR1 SGDLS, CDR2 YYNGEE. V dropped 0 bases and J dropped 8; count of bases not matched to a gene: 7. The length of the CDR3 is 15 residues. This CDR3 is CASSVAGGPLDEQFF. The CDR3 bases are TGTGCCAGCAGCGTAGCGGGAGGGCCTTTAGATGAGCAGTTCTTC. Variable domain in full (rest from reference TRBV9 and TRBJ2-1): DSGVTQTPKHLITATGQRVTLRCSPRSGDLSVYWYQQSLDQGLQFLIQYYNGEERAKGNILERFSAQQFPDLHSELNLSSLELGDSALYFCASSVAGGPLDEQFFGPGTRLTVL.

This clonotype has a handful of counts. V is TRBV29-1 and J is TRBJ1-2; unclear D gene. Trimming stripped 4 bases from V and 3 bases from J, with 6 bases between. The CDR3 runs to 11 residues. The germline CDR1 and CDR2 sequences are SQVTM and ANQGSEA. The CDR3 here is CSVGYDYGYTF. In DNA, the CDR3 is TGCAGCGTTGGGTATGACTATGGCTACACCTTC.

This clonotype occurred a few times. The chain links TRBV7-9 to TRBJ1-1; D gene ambiguous. The CDR3 extends over 13 amino acids. The V end was cut by 3 bases, the J end by 1 base, with 6 bases between. The V gene's germline CDR1 is SEHNR and CDR2 FQNEAQ (reference sequence). The CDR3 sequence is CASSFMGNTEAFF. For the CDR3, the DNA is TGTGCCAGCAGCTTTATGGGGAACACTGAAGCTTTCTTT.

The chain combines TRBV6-2 or TRBV6-3 with TRBJ2-7; 8 bases are shared with TRBD2. Germline V gives CDR1 MNHEY, CDR2 SVGEGT. Trimming removed 7 bases from V and 6 bases from J; junction bases left unmatched: 11. The CDR3 spans 14 residues. The CDR3 DNA sequence: TGTGCCAGCAATTTAGCGGGACCTCCGGGCGAGCAGTACTTC. This encodes CASNLAGPPGEQYF.

In its sample, this clonotype was seen many times. The chain employs TRBV29-1 and TRBJ2-7; D remains unclear. Deletions cut 3 bases from V and 3 bases from J, with 9 bases between. The germline gives CDR1 SQVTM, CDR2 ANQGSEA. This CDR3 is built from 12 residues. CDR3 loop: CSVEVGIYEQYF. As DNA, the CDR3 is TGCAGCGTTGAGGTCGGCATCTACGAGCAGTACTTC.

This clonotype was counted many times. This rearrangement joins TRBV24-1 to TRBJ2-1; possibly TRBD1 or TRBD2 for D (5 bases each). The CDR3 length is 16 residues. Germline lookup yields CDR1 KGHDR and CDR2 SFDVKD. V lost 2 bases and J lost 8, with 18 bases in between. CDR3 nucleotide sequence: TGTGCCACCAGTGATTCTGGTTGGGACCGTGCGGATGAGCAGTTCTTC. Amino acid sequence: CATSDSGWDRADEQFF.

This clonotype came up many times. The chain recombines TRBV28 with TRBJ2-1; D is ambiguous. Between the trimmed V and J ends, which lost 3 bases and 1 base, there was a span of 16 bases. The CDR3 loop spans 17 amino acids. Germline V gene data show CDR1 as MDHEN and CDR2 as SYDVKM. The CDR3 region is CASSFDYSLPSYNEQFF. In nucleotides, the CDR3 is TGTGCCAGCAGTTTCGATTACAGCCTGCCGTCCTACAATGAGCAGTTCTTC. The full variable domain, in which reference TRBV28 and TRBJ2-1 provide the parts outside the CDR3, is DVKVTQSSRYLVKRTGEKVFLECVQDMDHENMFWYRQDPGLGLRLIYFSYDVKMKEKGDIPEGYSVSREKKERFSLILESASTNQTSMYLCASSFDYSLPSYNEQFFGPGTRLTVL.

This clonotype was observed many times. The chain is built from TRBV11-1 and TRBJ2-1; D remains ambiguous. Trimming stripped 6 bases from V and 2 bases from J, with 14 bases between. The CDR3 extends over 15 amino acids. Germline V gene lookup returns CDR1 SGHAT and CDR2 FQDESV (reference sequence). The CDR3 protein is CASSSHTAAYNEQFF. In DNA form, the CDR3 reads TGTGCCAGCAGTAGCCATACGGCGGCCTACAATGAGCAGTTCTTC.